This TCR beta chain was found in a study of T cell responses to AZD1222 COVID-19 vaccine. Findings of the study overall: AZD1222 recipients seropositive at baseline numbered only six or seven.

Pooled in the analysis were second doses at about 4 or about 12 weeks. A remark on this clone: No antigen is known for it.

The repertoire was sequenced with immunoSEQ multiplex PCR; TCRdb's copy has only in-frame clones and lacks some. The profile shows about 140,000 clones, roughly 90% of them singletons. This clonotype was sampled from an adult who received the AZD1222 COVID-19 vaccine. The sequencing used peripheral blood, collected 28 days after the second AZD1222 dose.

Written as DNA, the CDR3 is TGTGCCAGCAGTGAGGAGGGCTACAATGAGCAGTTCTTC. Protein: CASSEEGYNEQFF. The chain carries TRBV2 and TRBJ2-1; tentatively, D is TRBD2 (6 bases). Germline V lookup: CDR1 SNHLY, CDR2 FYNNEI. This CDR3 has 13 residues. V lost 3 bases and J 3 bases, leaving 6 bases between the germline ends.